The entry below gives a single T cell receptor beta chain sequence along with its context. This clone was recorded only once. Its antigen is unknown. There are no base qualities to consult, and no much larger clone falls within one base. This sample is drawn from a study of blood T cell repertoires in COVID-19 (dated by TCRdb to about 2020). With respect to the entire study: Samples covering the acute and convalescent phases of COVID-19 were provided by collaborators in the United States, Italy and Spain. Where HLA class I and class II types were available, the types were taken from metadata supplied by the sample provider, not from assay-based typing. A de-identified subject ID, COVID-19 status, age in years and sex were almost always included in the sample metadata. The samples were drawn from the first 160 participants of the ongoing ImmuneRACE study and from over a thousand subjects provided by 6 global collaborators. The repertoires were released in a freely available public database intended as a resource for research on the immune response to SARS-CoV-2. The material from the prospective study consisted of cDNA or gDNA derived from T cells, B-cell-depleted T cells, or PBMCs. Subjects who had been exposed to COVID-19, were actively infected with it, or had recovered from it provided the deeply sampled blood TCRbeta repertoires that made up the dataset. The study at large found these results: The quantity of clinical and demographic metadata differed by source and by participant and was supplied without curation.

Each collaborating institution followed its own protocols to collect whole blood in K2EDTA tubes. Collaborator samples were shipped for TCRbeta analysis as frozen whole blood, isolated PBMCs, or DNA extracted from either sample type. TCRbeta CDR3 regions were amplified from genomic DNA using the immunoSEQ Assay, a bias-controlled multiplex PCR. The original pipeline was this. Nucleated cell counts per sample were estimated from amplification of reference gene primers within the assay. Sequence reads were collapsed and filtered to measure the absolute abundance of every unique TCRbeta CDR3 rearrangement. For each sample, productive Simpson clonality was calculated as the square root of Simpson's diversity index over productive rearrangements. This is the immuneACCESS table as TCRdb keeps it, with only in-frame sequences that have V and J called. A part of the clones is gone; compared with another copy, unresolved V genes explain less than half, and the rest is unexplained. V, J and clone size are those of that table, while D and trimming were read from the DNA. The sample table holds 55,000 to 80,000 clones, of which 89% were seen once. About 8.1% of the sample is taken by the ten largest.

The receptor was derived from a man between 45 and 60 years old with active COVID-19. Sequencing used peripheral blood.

The sequence in DNA is TGTGCCAGCTCACCAAGCAAAGGGGGCGAGACTGAAGCTTTCTTT. Translation gives CASSPSKGGETEAFF. The chain couples TRBV18 to TRBJ1-1, with 7 bases matching TRBD1. For CDR1 and CDR2, the germline V gene lists KGHSH and LQKENI. Germline trimming amounts to 2 bases on V and 5 bases on J, with 8 as the count of junction bases outside the gene matches. The CDR3 runs 15 amino acids, cysteine and phenylalanine included. Only the CDR3 DNA is retained, 45 bases long and in frame from the first base. The reference TRBV18 and TRBJ1-1 proteins fill in what lies around the CDR3, so the full variable domain reads NAGVMQNPRHLVRRRGQEARLRCSPMKGHSHVYWYRQLPEEGLKFMVYLQKENIIDESGMPKERFSAEFPKEGPSILRIQQVVRGDSAAYFCASSPSKGGETEAFFGQGTRLTVV.